Following are 24 T cell receptor beta chains from one sample sequenced in a study of T cell responses to AZD1222 COVID-19 vaccine. Here immunoSEQ multiplex PCR was the method, and the copy in TCRdb shows in-frame clones only, minus some. This listing includes over 140,000 clones. The material sequenced was peripheral blood. These receptors originate from an adult in good health.

The chain joins TRBV5-8 to TRBJ2-3, with D uncertain. Germline V gives CDR1 SGHTS, CDR2 YDEGEE. The CDR3 length is 16 residues. V was pared by 0 bases and J by 1 base, with 12 bases between. The CDR3 DNA reads as TGTGCCAGCAGCTTGGTGGCAGCCAGAGGCACAGATACGCAGTATTTT. It codes for CASSLVAARGTDTQYF.

This chain connects TRBV3-1 (or the pseudogene TRBV3-2) to TRBJ1-6; the match to TRBD1 covers 8 bases. The CDR3 totals 14 residues. V dropped 5 bases and J dropped 9; count of bases not matched to a gene: 6. The V gene's germline CDR1 is LGHDT and CDR2 YNNKEL (reference sequence). The CDR3 loop is CASSIRTGSSPLHF. The CDR3 DNA sequence: TGTGCCAGCAGCATCAGGACAGGGAGTTCACCCCTCCACTTT.

CDR3 in amino acids: CSVGGGTSNQPQHF. The CDR3 DNA reads as TGCAGCGTGGGGGGGGGAACATCCAATCAGCCCCAGCATTTT. The chain employs TRBV29-1 and TRBJ1-5; D is possibly TRBD1 (5 bases). From germline, CDR1 is SQVTM and CDR2 ANQGSEA. The CDR3 covers 14 residues. Between the trimmed V and J ends, which lost 6 bases and 3 bases, there was a span of 15 bases. The entire variable domain, with the rest obtained from reference TRBV29-1 and TRBJ1-5, is as follows: SAVISQKPSRDICQRGTSLTIQCQVDSQVTMMFWYRQQPGQSLTLIATANQGSEATYESGFVIDKFPISRPNLTFSTLTVSNMSPEDSSIYLCSVGGGTSNQPQHFGDGTRLSIL.

The chain joins TRBV6-5 to TRBJ2-5; D gene uncertain. This CDR3 is 11 amino acids long. Germline V gene data show CDR1 as MNHEY and CDR2 as SVGAGI. The V and J ends lost 6 bases and 2 bases respectively, with 4 bases between them. The CDR3 sequence: CASSQQETQYF. As DNA, the CDR3 is TGTGCCAGCAGCCAACAAGAGACCCAGTACTTC.

The rearrangement uses TRBV6-4 and TRBJ1-1; D ambiguous. From germline, CDR1 is MRHNA and CDR2 SNTAGT. CDR3 length: 15 amino acids. Trimming shortened V by 6 bases and J by 7 bases, and 21 bases separated the two germline ends. The CDR3 DNA sequence: TGTGCCAGCAGCGGCTGGGGTACCGGGCCGCGTGAAGCTTTCTTT. This codes for CASSGWGTGPREAFF.

CDR3 region: CATSPARGAQDGYTF. In DNA, the CDR3 is TGTGCCACCAGCCCTGCCCGAGGGGCGCAGGATGGCTACACCTTC. The chain couples TRBV15 to TRBJ1-2; TRBD1 might be the D (5 bases). V was shortened by 5 bases and J by 6 bases, with 19 bases between the two germline ends. Germline CDR1 LNHNV, CDR2 YYDKDF (reference sequence). The CDR3 covers 15 residues.

The J gene is TRBJ1-2, the V gene TRBV5-8; D uncertain. The CDR3 contains 16 residues. V gave up 6 bases and J gave up 3 bases, with 21 bases separating them. The V gene's germline CDR1 is SGHTS and CDR2 YDEGEE. The CDR3 spells CASIPRRRREYYGYTF. For the CDR3, the DNA is TGTGCCAGCATTCCGAGGCGGAGGCGGGAATACTATGGCTACACCTTC.

The chain employs TRBV6-5 and TRBJ2-7; maybe TRBD1 (5 bases). V shed 2 bases and J shed 3 bases, with 17 bases lying between them. Germline assignment: CDR1 MNHEY and CDR2 SVGAGI. The CDR3 length is 16 residues. CDR3 amino acids: CASSYRFDSDIYEQYF. DNA of the CDR3: TGTGCCAGCAGTTACCGCTTCGACAGCGACATCTACGAGCAGTACTTC.

This rearrangement joins TRBV7-2 to TRBJ1-2; D may be TRBD1 (5 bases). Per the germline V gene, CDR1 is SGHTA and CDR2 is FQGNSA. V was shortened by 5 bases and J by 2 bases, with 12 bases between the two germline ends. This CDR3 is built from 14 residues. CDR3 region: CASSEGRANYGYTF. The CDR3, as DNA: TGTGCCAGCAGCGAGGGGCGAGCGAACTATGGCTACACCTTC.

Turning to this clone: Germline is not matched at one junction end, which may reflect a read error. This chain links TRBV5-6 with TRBJ2-5; 7 bases are a match to TRBD2. The CDR3 contains 12 residues. Germline lookup yields CDR1 SGHDT and CDR2 YYEEEE. The CDR3 DNA follows: TGTGCCAGCAGCTTTGAGCGGGGTGATTTCCACTTC. It specifies CASSFERGDFHF.

V and J are TRBV5-1 and TRBJ1-2; no clear D gene. V lost 4 bases and J lost 4, with 20 bases in between. In germline, CDR1 is SGHRS, CDR2 YFSETQ. There are 16 residues in the CDR3. DNA of the CDR3: TGCGCCAGCAGCAGCTCTGGAGGGAGAGGATTCTATGGCTACACCTTC. This sequence encodes CASSSSGGRGFYGYTF.

V is TRBV7-2 and J is TRBJ1-1; no reliable D call. The CDR3 runs to 15 residues. The V and J ends lost 0 bases and 1 base respectively, with 9 bases between them. CDR1 is SGHTA and CDR2 is FQGNSA in the germline V gene. CDR3 residues: CASSLAETGNTEAFF. CDR3 in DNA: TGTGCCAGCAGCTTAGCAGAGACTGGGAACACTGAAGCTTTCTTT.

The chain recombines TRBV19 with TRBJ1-3, with unresolved D. Per the germline V gene, CDR1 is LNHDA and CDR2 is SQIVND (reference sequence). CDR3 length: 14 residues. Trimming removed 2 bases from V and 0 bases from J, with 5 bases in between. The DNA for the CDR3 is TGTGCCAGTAGTATAAACCTCTCTGGAAACACCATATATTTT. Its translation: CASSINLSGNTIYF.

This chain links TRBV19 with TRBJ1-1; TRBD1 aligns across 8 bases. This CDR3 comprises 16 residues. V shed 3 bases, J shed 1 base, and the junction held 7 bases outside the gene matches. CDR1 is LNHDA and CDR2 is SQIVND in the germline V gene (reference sequence). The CDR3 spells CASSMLPGQGNTEAFF. The CDR3 nucleotides are TGTGCCAGTAGTATGCTACCCGGACAGGGGAACACTGAAGCTTTCTTT.

This chain connects TRBV27 to TRBJ1-3, with unresolved D. The CDR3 runs 12 residues. Trimming removed 5 bases from V and 2 bases from J, with 4 bases in between. Germline V lookup: CDR1 MNHEY, CDR2 SMNVEV (reference sequence). CDR3 in DNA: TGTGCCAGCAGTGGGCCTGGAAACACCATATATTTT. Protein product: CASSGPGNTIYF.

The genes are TRBV24-1 and TRBJ1-5; the D is unclear. Germline values: CDR1 KGHDR, CDR2 SFDVKD. The CDR3 length is 13 residues. V lost 4 bases to trimming and J lost 11 bases, with 14 bases between them. CDR3: CATSDSGVRAQHF. The CDR3 bases are TGTGCCACCAGTGACTCAGGCGTGAGGGCCCAGCATTTT.

This chain links TRBV11-3 with TRBJ2-2, with 11 bases aligning to TRBD1. V was pared by 4 bases and J by 5 bases, with 9 bases of the junction left unmatched. This CDR3 spans 17 amino acids. Germline lookup yields CDR1 SGHNT and CDR2 YENEEA. The CDR3 DNA reads as TGTGCCAGCAGCTCCCTCCGGGACAGGGGGGTTACCGGGGAGCTGTTTTTT. It encodes CASSSLRDRGVTGELFF.

J is TRBJ2-7 and V is TRBV4-1, with 9 positions matching TRBD1. The CDR3 extends over 16 amino acids. Germline V lookup: CDR1 MGHRA, CDR2 YSYEKL. V dropped 2 bases and J dropped 5; count of bases not matched to a gene: 10. CDR3 DNA: TGCGCCAGCAGCCAACCCTCCGGGACAGGGATCCACGAGCAGTACTTC. It is translated as CASSQPSGTGIHEQYF.

The chain couples TRBV4-1 to TRBJ1-2; 7 bases fit TRBD1. V trimming: 0 bases; J trimming: 5 bases; junction bases outside the gene matches: 6. The V gene's germline CDR1 is MGHRA and CDR2 YSYEKL. The CDR3 is made up of 15 amino acids. CDR3 DNA: TGCGCCAGCAGCCAAGATCCGGGGACAGTTTATGGCTACACCTTC. This sequence encodes CASSQDPGTVYGYTF.

As DNA, the CDR3 is TGTGCCAGCAGCTTACTCCCTATAGGCACTGAAGCTTTCTTT. Amino acid sequence: CASSLLPIGTEAFF. The V call is TRBV11-3, the J call TRBJ1-1; D gene ambiguous. V lost 2 bases, J lost 4 bases, and 11 bases lay in between. This CDR3 contains 14 residues. CDR1 and CDR2 from the germline V gene are SGHNT and YENEEA.

The chain joins TRBV4-3 to TRBJ1-6, with TRBD1 identical over 7 bases. V gave up 1 base and J gave up 0 bases; unmatched junction bases: 3. This CDR3 is built from 17 residues. CDR1 is LGHNA, CDR2 YSLEER, per germline. In nucleotides, the CDR3 is TGCGCCAGCAGCCAAGCACAGGGGCCCTCCTATAATTCACCCCTCCACTTT. Protein product: CASSQAQGPSYNSPLHF.

The chain uses TRBV5-6 and TRBJ2-1; 13 bases match TRBD2. CDR1 and CDR2 (germline): SGHDT, YYEEEE. The CDR3 loop spans 16 amino acids. V was pared by 4 bases and J by 8 bases, with 9 bases of the junction left unmatched. CDR3 protein: CASSVTGTSGVYEQFF. The CDR3 DNA is TGTGCCAGCAGCGTAACCGGGACTAGCGGGGTTTATGAGCAGTTCTTC.

J is TRBJ1-2 and V is TRBV12-3 or TRBV12-4; possibly TRBD1 for D (5 bases). The V gene lost 6 bases and the J gene lost 8 bases, with 13 bases spanning the gap. This CDR3 has 12 residues. The CDR3: CASSRGAGGYTF. DNA of the CDR3: TGTGCCAGCAGCCGAGGGGCAGGAGGCTACACCTTC.

The V call is TRBV5-1, the J call TRBJ1-1; 7 nucleotides align to TRBD1. The CDR3 runs 15 residues. CDR1 and CDR2 (germline): SGHRS, YFSETQ. Trimming at V came to 5 bases and at J to 5 bases, leaving 12 bases not matched to a gene. The CDR3 bases are TGCGCCAGCAGGCGCGAGGGGGCTGGGAAGACTGAAGCTTTCTTT. Its protein product is CASRREGAGKTEAFF.